This T cell receptor (beta chain) is from a study of blood T cell repertoires in COVID-19. Study information: The United States, Italy and Spain were the sources of the acute and convalescent COVID-19 samples. Sources were T cells, B-cell-depleted T cells, or PBMCs; the material itself was cDNA or gDNA.

Germline V gene data show CDR1 as LGHDT and CDR2 as YNNKEL (reference sequence). Deletions cut 3 bases from V and 8 bases from J, with 10 bases between. CDR3 length equals 12 residues. This clone has just one count. Original analysis: Amplification from reference gene primers served as the basis for estimated nucleated cell counts. TCRdb keeps only in-frame clones here, not all; method: immunoSEQ multiplex PCR. For V, J and clone size, that table is used; D and trimming come from the DNA. The table lists some 150,000 clones, around 86% of them singletons. The clonotype was recovered from a woman aged 60-75 years with active or convalescent COVID-19. The specimen sequenced was peripheral blood. The V gene is TRBV3-1 (or the pseudogene TRBV3-2), the J gene TRBJ1-2, with a tentative D call TRBD1 (5 bases). Here the CDR3 reads CASSQGGEGYTF. For the CDR3, the DNA is TGTGCCAGCAGCCAGGGGGGTGAAGGCTACACCTTC.